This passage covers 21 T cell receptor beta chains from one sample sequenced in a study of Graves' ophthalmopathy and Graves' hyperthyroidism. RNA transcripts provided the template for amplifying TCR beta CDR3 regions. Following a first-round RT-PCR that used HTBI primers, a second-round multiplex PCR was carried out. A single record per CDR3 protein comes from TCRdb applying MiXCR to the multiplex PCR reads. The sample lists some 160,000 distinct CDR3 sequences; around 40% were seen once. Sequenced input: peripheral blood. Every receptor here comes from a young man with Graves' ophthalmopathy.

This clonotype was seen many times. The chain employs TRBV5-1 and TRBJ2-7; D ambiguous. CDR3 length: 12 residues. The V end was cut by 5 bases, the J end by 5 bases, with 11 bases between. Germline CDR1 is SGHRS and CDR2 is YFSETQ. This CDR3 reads CASRKTLDEQYF. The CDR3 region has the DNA TGCGCCAGCAGAAAAACGTTGGACGAGCAGTACTTC. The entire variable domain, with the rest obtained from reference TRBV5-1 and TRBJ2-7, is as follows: KAGVTQTPRYLIKTRGQQVTLSCSPISGHRSVSWYQQTPGQGLQFLFEYFSETQRNKGNFPGRFSGRQFSNSRSEMNVSTLELGDSALYLCASRKTLDEQYFGPGTRLTVT.

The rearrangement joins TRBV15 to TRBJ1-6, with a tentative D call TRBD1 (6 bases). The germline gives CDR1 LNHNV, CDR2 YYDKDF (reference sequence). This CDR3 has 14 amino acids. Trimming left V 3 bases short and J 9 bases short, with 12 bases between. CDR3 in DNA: TGTGCCACCAGCAGGGACAGTGCTCGTTCACCCCTCCACTTT. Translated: CATSRDSARSPLHF. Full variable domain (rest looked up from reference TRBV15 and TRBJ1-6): DAMVIQNPRYQVTQFGKPVTLSCSQTLNHNVMYWYQQKSSQAPKLLFHYYDKDFNNEADTPDNFQSRRPNTSFCFLDIRSPGLGDTAMYLCATSRDSARSPLHFGNGTRLTVT.

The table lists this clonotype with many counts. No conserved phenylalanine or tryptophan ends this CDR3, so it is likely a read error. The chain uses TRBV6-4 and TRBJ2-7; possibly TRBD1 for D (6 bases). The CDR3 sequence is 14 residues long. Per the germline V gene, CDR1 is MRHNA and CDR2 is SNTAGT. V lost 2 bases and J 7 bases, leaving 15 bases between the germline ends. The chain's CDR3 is CASSDPDSPKEQYL. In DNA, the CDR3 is TGTGCCAGCAGTGACCCGGACAGTCCGAAGGAGCAGTACCTC.

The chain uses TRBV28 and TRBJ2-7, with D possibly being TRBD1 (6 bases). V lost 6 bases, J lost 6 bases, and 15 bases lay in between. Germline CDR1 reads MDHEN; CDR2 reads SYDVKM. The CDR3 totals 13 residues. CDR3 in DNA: TGTGCCAGCAGACCCACAGGACAGCCCGAGCAGTACTTC. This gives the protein CASRPTGQPEQYF.

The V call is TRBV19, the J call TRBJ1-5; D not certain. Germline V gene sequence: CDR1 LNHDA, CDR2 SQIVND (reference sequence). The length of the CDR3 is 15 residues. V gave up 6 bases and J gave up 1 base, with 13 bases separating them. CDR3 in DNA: TGTGCCAGTAGCCCCGGATCGAGGAGCAATCAGCCCCAGCATTTT. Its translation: CASSPGSRSNQPQHF. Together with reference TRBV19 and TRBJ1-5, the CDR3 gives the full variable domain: DGGITQSPKYLFRKEGQNVTLSCEQNLNHDAMYWYRQDPGQGLRLIYYSQIVNDFQKGDIAEGYSVSREKKESFPLTVTSAQKNPTAFYLCASSPGSRSNQPQHFGDGTRLSIL.

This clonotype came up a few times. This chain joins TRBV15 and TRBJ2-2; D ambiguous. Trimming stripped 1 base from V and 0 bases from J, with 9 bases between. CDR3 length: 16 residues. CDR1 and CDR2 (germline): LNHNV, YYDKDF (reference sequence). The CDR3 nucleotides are TGTGCCACCAGCAGAGGCAGCTCGGCGAACACCGGGGAGCTGTTTTTT. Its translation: CATSRGSSANTGELFF. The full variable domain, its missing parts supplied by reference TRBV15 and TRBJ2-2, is DAMVIQNPRYQVTQFGKPVTLSCSQTLNHNVMYWYQQKSSQAPKLLFHYYDKDFNNEADTPDNFQSRRPNTSFCFLDIRSPGLGDTAMYLCATSRGSSANTGELFFGEGSRLTVL.

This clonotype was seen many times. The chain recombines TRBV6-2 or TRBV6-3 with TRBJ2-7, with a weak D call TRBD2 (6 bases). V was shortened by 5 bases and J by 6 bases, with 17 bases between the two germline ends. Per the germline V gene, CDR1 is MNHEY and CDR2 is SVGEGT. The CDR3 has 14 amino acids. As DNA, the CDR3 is TGTGCCAGCAGTCGCCCGGGAGCCCTCGTCGAGCAGTACTTC. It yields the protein CASSRPGALVEQYF.

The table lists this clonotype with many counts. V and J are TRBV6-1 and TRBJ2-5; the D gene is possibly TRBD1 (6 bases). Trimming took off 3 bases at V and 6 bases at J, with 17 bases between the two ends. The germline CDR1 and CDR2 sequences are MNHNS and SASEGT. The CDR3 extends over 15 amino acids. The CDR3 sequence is CASSDYLIQGKTQYF. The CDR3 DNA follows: TGTGCCAGCAGTGACTATTTGATACAGGGAAAGACCCAGTACTTC.

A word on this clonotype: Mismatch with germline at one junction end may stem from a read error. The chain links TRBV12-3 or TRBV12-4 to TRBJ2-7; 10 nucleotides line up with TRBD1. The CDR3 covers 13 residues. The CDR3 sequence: CATSPNPGQGEYF. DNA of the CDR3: TGTGCCACCAGTCCAAACCCTGGACAGGGGGAGTACTTC.

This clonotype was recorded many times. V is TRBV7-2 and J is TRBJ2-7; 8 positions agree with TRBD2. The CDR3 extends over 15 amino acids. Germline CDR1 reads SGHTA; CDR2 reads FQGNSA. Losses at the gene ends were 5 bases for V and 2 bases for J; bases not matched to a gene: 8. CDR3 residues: CASSPPGGRTYEQYF. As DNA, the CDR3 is TGTGCCAGCAGCCCCCCGGGGGGGCGCACCTACGAGCAGTACTTC.

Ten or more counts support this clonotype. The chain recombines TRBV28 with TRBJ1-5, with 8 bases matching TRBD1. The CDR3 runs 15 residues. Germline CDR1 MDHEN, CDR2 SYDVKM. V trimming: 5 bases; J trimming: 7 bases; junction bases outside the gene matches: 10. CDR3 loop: CASSERTGSYQPQHF. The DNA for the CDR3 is TGTGCCAGCAGTGAGAGGACAGGGTCTTACCAGCCCCAGCATTTT. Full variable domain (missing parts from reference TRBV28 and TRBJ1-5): DVKVTQSSRYLVKRTGEKVFLECVQDMDHENMFWYRQDPGLGLRLIYFSYDVKMKEKGDIPEGYSVSREKKERFSLILESASTNQTSMYLCASSERTGSYQPQHFGDGTRLSIL.

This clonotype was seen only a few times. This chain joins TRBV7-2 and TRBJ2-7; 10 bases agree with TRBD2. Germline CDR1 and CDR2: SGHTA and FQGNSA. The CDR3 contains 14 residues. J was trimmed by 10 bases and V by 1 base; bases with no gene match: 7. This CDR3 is CASSLGMSGRDQYF. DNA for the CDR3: TGTGCCAGCAGCTTAGGGATGAGCGGGAGGGACCAGTACTTC.

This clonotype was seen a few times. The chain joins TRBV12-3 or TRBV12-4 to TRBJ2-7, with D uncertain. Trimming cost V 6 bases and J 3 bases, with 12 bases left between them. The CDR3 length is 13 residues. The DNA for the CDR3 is TGTGCCAGCAGCCCTAGACTGAACTACGAGCAGTACTTC. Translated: CASSPRLNYEQYF.

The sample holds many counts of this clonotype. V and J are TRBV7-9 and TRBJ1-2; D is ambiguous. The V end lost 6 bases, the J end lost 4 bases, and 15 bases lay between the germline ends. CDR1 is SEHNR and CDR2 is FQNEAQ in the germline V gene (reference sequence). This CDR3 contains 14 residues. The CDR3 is CASRDTSLGYGYTF. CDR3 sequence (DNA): TGTGCCAGCAGAGATACTTCCCTGGGCTATGGCTACACCTTC.

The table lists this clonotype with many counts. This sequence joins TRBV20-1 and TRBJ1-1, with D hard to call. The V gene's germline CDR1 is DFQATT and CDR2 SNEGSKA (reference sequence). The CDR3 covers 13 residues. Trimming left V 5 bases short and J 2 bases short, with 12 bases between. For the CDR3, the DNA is TGCAGTGCTCGCGTGACCGAAAACACTGAAGCTTTCTTT. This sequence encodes CSARVTENTEAFF.

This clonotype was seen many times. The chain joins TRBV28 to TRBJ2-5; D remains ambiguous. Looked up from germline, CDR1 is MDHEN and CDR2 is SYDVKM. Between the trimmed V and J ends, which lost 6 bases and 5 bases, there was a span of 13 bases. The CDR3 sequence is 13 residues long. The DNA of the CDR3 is TGTGCCAGCAGCCCCGACACGTCGGAGACCCAGTACTTC. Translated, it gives CASSPDTSETQYF.

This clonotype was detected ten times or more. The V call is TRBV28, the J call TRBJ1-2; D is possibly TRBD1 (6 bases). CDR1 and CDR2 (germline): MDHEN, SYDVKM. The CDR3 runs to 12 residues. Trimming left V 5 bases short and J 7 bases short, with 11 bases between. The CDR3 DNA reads TGTGCCAGCAGTGTTAACAGGGCTGGCTACACCTTC. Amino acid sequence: CASSVNRAGYTF.

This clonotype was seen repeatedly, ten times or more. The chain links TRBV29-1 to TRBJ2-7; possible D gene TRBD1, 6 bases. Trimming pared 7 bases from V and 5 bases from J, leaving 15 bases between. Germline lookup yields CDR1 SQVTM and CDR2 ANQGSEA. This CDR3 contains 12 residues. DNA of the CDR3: TGCAGCGCGGCACAGGGATACAACGAGCAGTACTTC. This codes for CSAAQGYNEQYF.

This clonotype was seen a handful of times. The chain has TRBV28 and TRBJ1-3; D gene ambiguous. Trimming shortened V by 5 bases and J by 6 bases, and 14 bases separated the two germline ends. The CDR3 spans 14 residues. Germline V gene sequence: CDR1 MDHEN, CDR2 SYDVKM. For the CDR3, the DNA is TGTGCCAGCAGTCGGGCCTCAAGGTCAAACACCATATATTTT. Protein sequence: CASSRASRSNTIYF.

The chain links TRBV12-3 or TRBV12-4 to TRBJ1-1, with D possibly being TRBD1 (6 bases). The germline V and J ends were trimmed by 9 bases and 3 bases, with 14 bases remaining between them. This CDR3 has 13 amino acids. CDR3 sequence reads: CASHSGADTEAFF. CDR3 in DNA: TGTGCCAGTCACTCAGGGGCCGACACTGAAGCTTTCTTT.

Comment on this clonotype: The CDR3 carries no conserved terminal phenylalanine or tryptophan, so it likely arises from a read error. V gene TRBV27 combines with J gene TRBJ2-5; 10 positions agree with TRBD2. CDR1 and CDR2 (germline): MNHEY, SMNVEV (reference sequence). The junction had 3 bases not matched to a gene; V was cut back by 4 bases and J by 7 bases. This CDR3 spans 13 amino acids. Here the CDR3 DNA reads TGTGCCAGCAGTTACGTAGCGGGAGGGACCCAGTACCTC. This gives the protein CASSYVAGGTQYL.